This T cell receptor (beta chain) was retrieved from a study of cytomegalovirus exposure and HLA in healthy donors. Study results and limitations: Exclusion applied to some V segments, including TRBV6-2 and TRBV6-3, as they were indistinguishable. Most of the CMV-associated TCR beta chains (in a later analysis) appeared to be HLA-restricted.

13 Jbeta primers and 60 Vbeta primers were used for the PCR. Sequencing used immunoSEQ multiplex PCR; TCRdb keeps in-frame clones, though not all of them. The sample includes approximately 220,000 clones, over 80% of them seen just once. As concerns this clone: Its antigen is unknown.

The germline CDR1 and CDR2 sequences are SGHRS and YFSETQ. The CDR3 length is 15 residues. The V gene lost 4 bases and the J gene lost 3 bases, with 16 bases spanning the gap. The sequencing sample was made of PBMCs. The TCR sequence derives from a boy aged 2-15 years in good health and CMV-seronegative. The J gene is TRBJ1-2, the V gene TRBV5-1, with D possibly being TRBD1 (6 bases). CDR3 sequence reads: CASSTTGTDYYGYTF. The CDR3 nucleotides read TGCGCCAGCAGCACGACAGGCACCGACTACTATGGCTACACCTTC.